This TCR beta chain comes out of a study of long-term antiretroviral therapy in people with HIV. Study-level findings and limits: Participants lacked recorded data on ART adherence, viral resistance or therapy changes.

The V gene end was trimmed by 3 bases and the J gene end by 10 bases; junction bases not matched to a gene: 12. This CDR3 has 16 residues. Germline-derived CDR1 and CDR2 are SGHKS and YYEKEE (reference sequence). Concerning this clone: The target antigen is unknown.

Sequencing used immunoSEQ v3.0 at survey level. The repertoire was sequenced with immunoSEQ multiplex PCR; TCRdb's copy has only in-frame clones and lacks some. The repertoire holds under 20,000 clones, with over 70% as singletons. Participants who had HIV were, without exception, treated in the United States. The TCR comes from a man aged 18 to 29 with HIV. Material: unsorted PBMCs, obtained 0.5 years before starting antiretroviral therapy. The chain uses TRBV5-5 and TRBJ2-1, with 11 bases fitting TRBD2. Here the CDR3 DNA reads TGTGCCAGCAGCTCTTCTAGCGGGGGGCTCTCGGGAGAGCAGTTCTTC. Protein: CASSSSSGGLSGEQFF.